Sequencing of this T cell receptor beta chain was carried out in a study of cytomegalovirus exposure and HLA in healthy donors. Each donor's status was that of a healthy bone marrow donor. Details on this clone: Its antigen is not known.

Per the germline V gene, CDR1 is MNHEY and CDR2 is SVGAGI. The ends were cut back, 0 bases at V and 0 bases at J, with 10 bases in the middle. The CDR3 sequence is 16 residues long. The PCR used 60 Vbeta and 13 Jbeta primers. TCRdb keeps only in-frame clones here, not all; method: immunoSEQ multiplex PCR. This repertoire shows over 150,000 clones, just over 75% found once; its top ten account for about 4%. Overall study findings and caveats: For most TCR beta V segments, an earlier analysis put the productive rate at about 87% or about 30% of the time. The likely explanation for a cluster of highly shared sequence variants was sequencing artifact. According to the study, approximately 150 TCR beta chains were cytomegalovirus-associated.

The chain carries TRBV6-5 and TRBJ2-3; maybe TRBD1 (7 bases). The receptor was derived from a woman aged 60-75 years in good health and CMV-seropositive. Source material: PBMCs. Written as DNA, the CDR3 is TGTGCCAGCAGTTACTCGGCGGGACAGAGCACAGATACGCAGTATTTT. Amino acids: CASSYSAGQSTDTQYF.